This T cell receptor beta chain is drawn from a study of a mutant IDH1 vaccine in newly diagnosed glioma. About the research overall: Standard pretreatment was either radiotherapy, temozolomide, or, for most, radiochemotherapy with temozolomide.

Trimming pared 0 bases from V and 2 bases from J, leaving 7 bases between. CDR1 is KGHSY, CDR2 FQNENV, per germline. The CDR3 runs to 14 residues. In the case of this clone: Antigen: not known.

TCRdb's copy holds only in-frame clones and misses some; the assay was immunoSEQ multiplex PCR. The sample holds about 86,000 clones, almost 85% seen once. Time point reported: week 23, last vaccination. Each dose of the vaccine consisted of 300 ug of mutant IDH1 20-mer peptide, with topical imiquimod. V and J are TRBV16 and TRBJ1-1; D unresolved. This clonotype originated in a man between 25 and 39 years old with glioma. Some clones in this sample may be carry-over from other donors' samples. The sample in question was PBMCs, obtained from a glioma patient whose treatment included an IDH1 peptide vaccine. Here the CDR3 reads CASSQSGRNTEAFF. The CDR3 DNA sequence: TGTGCCAGCAGCCAATCCGGCAGAAACACTGAAGCTTTCTTT.